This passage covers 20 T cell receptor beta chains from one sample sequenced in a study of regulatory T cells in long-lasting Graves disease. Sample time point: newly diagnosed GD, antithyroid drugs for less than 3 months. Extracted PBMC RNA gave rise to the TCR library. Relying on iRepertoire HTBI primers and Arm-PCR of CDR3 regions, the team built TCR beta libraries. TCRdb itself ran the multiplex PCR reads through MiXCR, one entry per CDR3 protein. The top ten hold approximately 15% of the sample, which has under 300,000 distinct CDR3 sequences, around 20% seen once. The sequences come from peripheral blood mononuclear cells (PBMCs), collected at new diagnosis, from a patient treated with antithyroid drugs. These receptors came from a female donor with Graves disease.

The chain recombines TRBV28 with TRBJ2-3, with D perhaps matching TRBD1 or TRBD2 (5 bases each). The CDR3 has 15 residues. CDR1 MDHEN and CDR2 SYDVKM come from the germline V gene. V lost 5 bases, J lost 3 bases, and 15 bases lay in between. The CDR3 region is CASSMPGQGTDTQYF. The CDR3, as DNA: TGTGCCAGCAGTATGCCGGGGCAGGGAACAGATACGCAGTATTTT. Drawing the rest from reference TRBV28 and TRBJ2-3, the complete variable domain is DVKVTQSSRYLVKRTGEKVFLECVQDMDHENMFWYRQDPGLGLRLIYFSYDVKMKEKGDIPEGYSVSREKKERFSLILESASTNQTSMYLCASSMPGQGTDTQYFGPGTRLTVL.

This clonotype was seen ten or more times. CDR3 sequence reads: CSARERASSYNEQFF. The CDR3 nucleotides read TGCAGTGCTAGGGAGCGGGCCAGCTCCTACAATGAGCAGTTCTTC. The J gene is TRBJ2-1, the V gene TRBV20-1; TRBD2 is a possible D gene (6 bases). Germline assignment: CDR1 DFQATT and CDR2 SNEGSKA (reference sequence). V shed 3 bases and J shed 0 bases, with 12 bases lying between them. CDR3 length: 15 amino acids.

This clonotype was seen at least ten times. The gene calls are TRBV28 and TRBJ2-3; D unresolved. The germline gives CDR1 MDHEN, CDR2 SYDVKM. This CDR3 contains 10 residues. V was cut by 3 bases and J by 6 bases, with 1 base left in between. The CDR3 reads CASSFDTQYF. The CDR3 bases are TGTGCCAGCAGTTTCGATACGCAGTATTTT.

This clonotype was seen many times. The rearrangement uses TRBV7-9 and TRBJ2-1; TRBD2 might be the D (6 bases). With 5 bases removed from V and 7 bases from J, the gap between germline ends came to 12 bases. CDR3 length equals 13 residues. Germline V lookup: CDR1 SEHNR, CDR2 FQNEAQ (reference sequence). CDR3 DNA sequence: TGTGCCAGCAGCGCCATTGGGGGGAATGAGCAGTTCTTC. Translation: CASSAIGGNEQFF.

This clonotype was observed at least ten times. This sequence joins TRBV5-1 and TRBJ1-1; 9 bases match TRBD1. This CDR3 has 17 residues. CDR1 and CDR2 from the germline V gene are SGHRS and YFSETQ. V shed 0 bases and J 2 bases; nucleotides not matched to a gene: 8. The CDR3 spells CASSLGTGGGDNTEAFF. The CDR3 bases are TGCGCCAGCAGCTTGGGTACAGGGGGCGGTGATAACACTGAAGCTTTCTTT.

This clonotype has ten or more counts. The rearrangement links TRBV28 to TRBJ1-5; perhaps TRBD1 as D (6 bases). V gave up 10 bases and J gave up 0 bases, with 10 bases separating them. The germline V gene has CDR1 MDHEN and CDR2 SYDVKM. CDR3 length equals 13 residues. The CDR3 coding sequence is TGTGCCACCACAGGGCGTAGCAATCAGCCCCAGCATTTT. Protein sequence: CATTGRSNQPQHF.

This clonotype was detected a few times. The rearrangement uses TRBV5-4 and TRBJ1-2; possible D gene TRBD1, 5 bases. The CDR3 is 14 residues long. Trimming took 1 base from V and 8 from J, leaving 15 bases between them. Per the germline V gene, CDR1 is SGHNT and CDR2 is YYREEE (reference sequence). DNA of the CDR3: TGTGCCAGCAGCTTGCCGGGGGGTGGCGGAGGCTACACCTTC. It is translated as CASSLPGGGGGYTF.

The DNA of the CDR3 is TGTGCCAGCAGCTCCAGTTGGGGGACCTACAATGAGCAGTTCTTC. Translation gives CASSSSWGTYNEQFF. This chain joins TRBV7-2 and TRBJ2-1; either TRBD1 or TRBD2 may supply D (5 bases each). This CDR3 is built from 15 residues. Trimming stripped 4 bases from V and 2 bases from J, with 12 bases between. In germline, CDR1 is SGHTA, CDR2 FQGNSA. Based on the CDR3 plus reference TRBV7-2 and TRBJ2-1, the full variable domain is GAGVSQSPSNKVTEKGKDVELRCDPISGHTALYWYRQSLGQGLEFLIYFQGNSAPDKSGLPSDRFSAERTGGSVSTLTIQRTQQEDSAVYLCASSSSWGTYNEQFFGPGTRLTVL.

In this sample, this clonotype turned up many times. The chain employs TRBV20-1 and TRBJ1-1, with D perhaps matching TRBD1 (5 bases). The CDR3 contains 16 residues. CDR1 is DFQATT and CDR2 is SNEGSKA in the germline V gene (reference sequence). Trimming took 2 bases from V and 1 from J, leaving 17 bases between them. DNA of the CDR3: TGCAGTGCTAGATCCTTGGGGGGGAGGGCGAACACTGAAGCTTTCTTT. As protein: CSARSLGGRANTEAFF.

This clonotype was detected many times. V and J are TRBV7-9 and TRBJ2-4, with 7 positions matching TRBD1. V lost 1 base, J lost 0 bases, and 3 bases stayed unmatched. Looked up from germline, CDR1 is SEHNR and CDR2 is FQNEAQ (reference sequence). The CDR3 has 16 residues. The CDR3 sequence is CASSLGQGVAKNIQYF. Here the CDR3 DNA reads TGTGCCAGCAGCTTAGGGCAGGGGGTAGCCAAAAACATTCAGTACTTC.

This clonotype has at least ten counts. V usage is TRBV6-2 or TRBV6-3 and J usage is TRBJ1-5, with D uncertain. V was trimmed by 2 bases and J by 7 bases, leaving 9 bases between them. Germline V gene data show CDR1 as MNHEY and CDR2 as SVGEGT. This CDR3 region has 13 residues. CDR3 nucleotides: TGTGCCAGCAGTTACCGGGGAACCCAGCCCCAGCATTTT. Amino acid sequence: CASSYRGTQPQHF.

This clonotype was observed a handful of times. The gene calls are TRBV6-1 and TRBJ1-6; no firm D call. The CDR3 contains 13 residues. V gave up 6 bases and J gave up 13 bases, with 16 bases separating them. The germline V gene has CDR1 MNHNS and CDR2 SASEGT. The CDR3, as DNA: TGTGCCAGCAGGCAGGAAAGACGGGCCCCCCTCCACTTT. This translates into CASRQERRAPLHF.

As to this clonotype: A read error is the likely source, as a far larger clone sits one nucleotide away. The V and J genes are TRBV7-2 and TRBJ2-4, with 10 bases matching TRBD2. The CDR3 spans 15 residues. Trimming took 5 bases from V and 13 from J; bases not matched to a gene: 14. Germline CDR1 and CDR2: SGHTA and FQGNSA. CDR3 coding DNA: TGTGCCAGCAGCAGAGGACTAGCGGCAGACAATGAGCAGTACTTC. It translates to CASSRGLAADNEQYF.

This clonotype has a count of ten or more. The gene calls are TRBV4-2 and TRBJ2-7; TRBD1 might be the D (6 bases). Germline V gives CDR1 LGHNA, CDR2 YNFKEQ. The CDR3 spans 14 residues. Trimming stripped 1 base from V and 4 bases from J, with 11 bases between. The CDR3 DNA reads TGTGCCAGCAGCCAAGGGACAGATTTTTACGAGCAGTACTTC. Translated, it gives CASSQGTDFYEQYF.

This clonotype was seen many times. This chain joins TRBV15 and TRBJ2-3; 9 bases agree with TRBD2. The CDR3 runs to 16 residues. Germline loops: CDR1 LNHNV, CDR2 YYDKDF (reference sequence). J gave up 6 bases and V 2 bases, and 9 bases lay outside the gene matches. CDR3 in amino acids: CATSRSGGGALDTQYF. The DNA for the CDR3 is TGTGCCACCAGCAGAAGTGGCGGGGGGGCTTTGGATACGCAGTATTTT.

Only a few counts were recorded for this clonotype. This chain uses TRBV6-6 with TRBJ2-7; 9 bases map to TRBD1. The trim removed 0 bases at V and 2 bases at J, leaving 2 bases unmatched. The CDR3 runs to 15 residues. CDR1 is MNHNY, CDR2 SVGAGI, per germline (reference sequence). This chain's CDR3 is CASSYSDRGTYEQYF. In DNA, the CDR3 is TGTGCCAGCAGTTACTCGGACAGGGGAACCTACGAGCAGTACTTC.

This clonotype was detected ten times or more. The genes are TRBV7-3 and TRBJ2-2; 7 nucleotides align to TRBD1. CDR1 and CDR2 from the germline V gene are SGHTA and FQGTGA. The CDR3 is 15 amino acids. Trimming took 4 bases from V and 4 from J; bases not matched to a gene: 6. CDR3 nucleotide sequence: TGTGCCAGCAGCTCCCGGGACAGAATCACCGGGGAGCTGTTTTTT. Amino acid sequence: CASSSRDRITGELFF.

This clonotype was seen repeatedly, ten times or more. CDR3 in amino acids: CSARRGNTEAFF. CDR3 DNA sequence: TGCAGTGCTAGACGGGGGAACACTGAAGCTTTCTTT. The chain is built from TRBV20-1 and TRBJ1-1; D gene ambiguous. The CDR3 is 12 residues long. Germline V gene lookup returns CDR1 DFQATT and CDR2 SNEGSKA (reference sequence). The V gene lost 2 bases and the J gene lost 1 base, with 5 bases spanning the gap.

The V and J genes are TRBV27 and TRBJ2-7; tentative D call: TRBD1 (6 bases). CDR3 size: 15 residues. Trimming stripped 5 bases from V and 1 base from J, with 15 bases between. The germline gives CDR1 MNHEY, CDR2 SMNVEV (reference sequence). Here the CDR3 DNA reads TGTGCCAGCAGTCAGGGGTCATTTGGTTCCTACGAGCAGTACTTC. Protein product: CASSQGSFGSYEQYF.

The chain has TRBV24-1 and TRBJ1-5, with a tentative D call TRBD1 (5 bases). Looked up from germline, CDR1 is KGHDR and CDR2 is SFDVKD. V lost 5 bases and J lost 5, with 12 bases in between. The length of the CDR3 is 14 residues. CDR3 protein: CATSAGGRYQPQHF. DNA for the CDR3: TGTGCCACCAGTGCCGGGGGAAGGTATCAGCCCCAGCATTTT.